Listed here are 10 T cell receptor beta chains from one sample, sequenced in a study of CD8+ T cells in alopecia areata. cDNA serving as the sequencing template came from extracted, reverse transcribed RNA. Profiling relied on immunoSEQ multiplex PCR, and the TCRdb table lists in-frame clones only, not all of them. The table records approximately 130,000 clones, around 60% of them present only once. Indicated treatment: oral pan-JAK inhibitor, 5-10 mg twice daily. The starting material was CD4+ T cells sorted from blood, obtained at week 4, from a patient treated with tofacitinib. The receptors derive from a human donor with alopecia areata.

This clone was observed a handful of times. The chain recombines TRBV7-9 with TRBJ2-5, with 9 positions matching TRBD1. The length of the CDR3 is 15 residues. The junction had 6 bases not matched to a gene; V was cut back by 5 bases and J by 2 bases. Germline CDR1 SEHNR, CDR2 FQNEAQ (reference sequence). The CDR3 sequence: CASSTGTGPQETQYF. CDR3 in DNA: TGTGCCAGCAGCACAGGGACAGGGCCGCAAGAGACCCAGTACTTC.

The CDR3 coding sequence is TGCAGCGTTATTTGGGGGGATGAAAAACTGTTTTTT. This encodes CSVIWGDEKLFF. J is TRBJ1-4 and V is TRBV29-1; D is possibly TRBD1 (5 bases). CDR3 length: 12 amino acids. V was shortened by 5 bases and J by 6 bases, with 10 bases between the two germline ends. CDR1 is SQVTM and CDR2 is ANQGSEA in the germline V gene.

V gene TRBV5-6 combines with J gene TRBJ1-2, with D possibly matching TRBD1 (6 bases). The V gene's germline CDR1 is SGHDT and CDR2 YYEEEE. V was clipped by 5 bases and J by 5 bases, with 22 bases between them. This CDR3 region has 16 residues. The CDR3 spells CASRSRVGGKMYGYTF. For the CDR3, the DNA is TGTGCCAGCAGATCGCGAGTAGGGGGGAAAATGTATGGCTACACCTTC.

The chain combines TRBV7-2 with TRBJ2-5; the D gene is possibly TRBD2 (6 bases). CDR1 is SGHTA, CDR2 FQGNSA, per germline. The CDR3 is 14 residues long. Trimming took off 5 bases at V and 8 bases at J, with 18 bases between the two ends. CDR3 DNA sequence: TGTGCCAGCAGCGCACGGACTATCGACCCCACCCAGTACTTC. Amino acids: CASSARTIDPTQYF.

The sample holds a few counts of this clone. The chain's CDR3 is CASSDFVRSETQYF. In nucleotides, the CDR3 is TGCGCCAGCAGCGACTTCGTCAGATCCGAGACCCAGTACTTC. The chain recombines TRBV4-1 with TRBJ2-5; no clear D gene. The V end lost 5 bases, the J end lost 5 bases, and 15 bases lay between the germline ends. The CDR3 runs to 14 residues. Germline V gives CDR1 MGHRA, CDR2 YSYEKL.

V gene TRBV5-1 combines with J gene TRBJ2-5; 11 nucleotides align to TRBD2. The CDR3 has 14 amino acids. CDR1 is SGHRS and CDR2 is YFSETQ in the germline V gene. Trimming took 4 bases from V and 3 from J; bases not matched to a gene: 2. CDR3 DNA sequence: TGCGCCAGCAGCCTACTAGCGGGGGAAGAGACCCAGTACTTC. Encoded protein: CASSLLAGEETQYF.

The chain employs TRBV9 and TRBJ1-1, with D possibly TRBD1 on 6 matching bases. Germline CDR1 and CDR2: SGDLS and YYNGEE. The V end was cut by 0 bases, the J end by 4 bases, with 13 bases between. There are 15 residues in the CDR3. CDR3 sequence (DNA): TGTGCCAGCAGCGTAGTCTCCGGGGGCGGCACTGAAGCTTTCTTT. Residues: CASSVVSGGGTEAFF. The full variable domain, completed using reference TRBV9 and TRBJ1-1, is DSGVTQTPKHLITATGQRVTLRCSPRSGDLSVYWYQQSLDQGLQFLIQYYNGEERAKGNILERFSAQQFPDLHSELNLSSLELGDSALYFCASSVVSGGGTEAFFGQGTRLTVV.

For this clone: The sample holds other DNA sequences that translate to the same CDR3. This chain uses TRBV7-2 with TRBJ1-2; D is possibly TRBD1 (6 bases). The V gene's germline CDR1 is SGHTA and CDR2 FQGNSA. Trimming left V 5 bases short and J 2 bases short, with 9 bases between. The CDR3 spans 13 residues. The CDR3: CASSPDRNYGYTF. As DNA, the CDR3 is TGTGCCAGCAGCCCGGACAGAAACTATGGCTACACCTTC. The full variable domain, with the rest looked up from reference TRBV7-2 and TRBJ1-2, is GAGVSQSPSNKVTEKGKDVELRCDPISGHTALYWYRQSLGQGLEFLIYFQGNSAPDKSGLPSDRFSAERTGGSVSTLTIQRTQQEDSAVYLCASSPDRNYGYTFGSGTRLTVV.

The chain carries TRBV18 and TRBJ2-7, with TRBD1 matching 10 bases. With 3 bases clipped from V and 0 bases from J, the junction kept 2 bases outside the gene matches. The germline V gene has CDR1 KGHSH and CDR2 LQKENI. This CDR3 spans 15 amino acids. This chain's CDR3 is CASSPGQGDSYEQYF. In DNA, the CDR3 is TGTGCCAGCTCACCCGGACAGGGGGACTCCTACGAGCAGTACTTC.

The chain employs TRBV18 and TRBJ1-1, with 9 bases matching TRBD1. CDR1 is KGHSH and CDR2 is LQKENI in the germline V gene. The V gene end was trimmed by 2 bases and the J gene end by 1 base; junction bases not matched to a gene: 2. The CDR3 is 15 amino acids. Here the CDR3 DNA reads TGTGCCAGCTCACCAGGGACAGGGAGGAACACTGAAGCTTTCTTT. This codes for CASSPGTGRNTEAFF.